Below, 18 T cell receptor beta chains from the same sample are listed, as sequenced in a study of identifying expanded T cells in peripheral blood. Libraries were prepared by immunoSEQ multiplex PCR; TCRdb keeps only in-frame clonotypes and omits some of them. The table includes about 100,000 clones, 75% to 90% detected once. Sequencing used blood. These receptors all stem from a person aged 18-70 years in good health.

This chain connects TRBV19 to TRBJ1-2; tentative D call: TRBD1 (5 bases). V lost 8 bases and J lost 4, with 20 bases in between. Germline V CDR1 and CDR2: LNHDA, SQIVND (reference sequence). This CDR3 has 15 amino acids. The CDR3 protein is CASVGPPSTVYGYTF. The CDR3 DNA is TGTGCCAGTGTGGGACCCCCCAGTACCGTCTATGGCTACACCTTC.

A single count supports this clone. V gene TRBV4-2 combines with J gene TRBJ2-7; 11 positions agree with TRBD1. The CDR3 runs 16 residues. V was clipped by 0 bases and J by 4 bases; unmatched bases: 5. Germline values: CDR1 LGHNA, CDR2 YNFKEQ. The CDR3 loop is CASSQDRDRGTYEQYF. In DNA, the CDR3 is TGTGCCAGCAGCCAAGATAGGGACAGGGGGACATACGAGCAGTACTTC.

V usage is TRBV27 and J usage is TRBJ2-5; D is unresolved. The J call is doubtful: the DNA matches TRBJ2-7 better. Per germline, CDR1 MNHEY and CDR2 SMNVEV (reference sequence). The length of the CDR3 is 14 residues. The CDR3 region has the DNA TGTGCCAGCTCCAGGACGTTGGGGTCCTACGAGCAGTACTTC. Its protein product is CASSRTLGSYEQYF.

The rearrangement uses TRBV13 and TRBJ1-4; unclear D gene. Germline CDR1 reads PRHDT; CDR2 reads FYEKMQ (reference sequence). With 3 bases removed from V and 5 bases from J, the gap between germline ends came to 13 bases. The CDR3 totals 15 residues. This CDR3 reads CASSFTPVGNEKLFF. In DNA, the CDR3 is TGTGCCAGCAGCTTTACCCCGGTGGGGAATGAAAAACTGTTTTTT.

This chain links TRBV18 with TRBJ1-6, with D hard to call. Germline CDR1 is KGHSH and CDR2 is LQKENI. V was cut by 5 bases and J by 9 bases, with 17 bases left in between. The CDR3 has 15 amino acids. CDR3 bases: TGTGCCAGCTCATCTGGACCCGGAGAAGGTTCACCCCTCCACTTT. This translates into CASSSGPGEGSPLHF.

The chain employs TRBV6-1 and TRBJ1-1; D is possibly TRBD1 (5 bases). V was cut by 3 bases and J by 6 bases, with 11 bases left in between. The CDR3 loop spans 13 amino acids. Germline CDR1 is MNHNS and CDR2 is SASEGT. CDR3 amino acids: CASSDGGWAEAFF. Here the CDR3 DNA reads TGTGCCAGCAGTGACGGGGGGTGGGCTGAAGCTTTCTTT.

The chain carries TRBV28 and TRBJ2-1; perhaps TRBD2 as D (6 bases). Trimming took off 8 bases at V and 2 bases at J, with 19 bases between the two ends. The CDR3 covers 16 residues. Germline V gene lookup returns CDR1 MDHEN and CDR2 SYDVKM. The CDR3 region is CASPPAGGTPYNEQFF. The CDR3 bases are TGTGCCAGCCCACCCGCTGGGGGGACTCCCTACAATGAGCAGTTCTTC.

V usage is TRBV30 and J usage is TRBJ1-2; no clear D gene. The germline CDR1 and CDR2 sequences are GTSNPN and SVGIG (reference sequence). Trimming shortened V by 0 bases and J by 0 bases, and 8 bases separated the two germline ends. This CDR3 comprises 14 residues. The CDR3 region is CAWSVRRTNYGYTF. The CDR3 bases are TGTGCCTGGAGTGTACGCCGTACTAACTATGGCTACACCTTC.

The chain has TRBV6-1 and TRBJ1-2; 8 bases agree with TRBD1. V shed 4 bases and J 6 bases; nucleotides not matched to a gene: 10. In germline, CDR1 is MNHNS, CDR2 SASEGT. The CDR3 runs 15 residues. CDR3 sequence reads: CASSVRDRSDDGYTF. Here the CDR3 DNA reads TGTGCCAGCAGTGTCCGGGACAGGTCGGACGATGGCTACACCTTC.

The V call is TRBV4-1, the J call TRBJ2-2; maybe TRBD2 (6 bases). V lost 5 bases and J lost 2, with 15 bases in between. In germline, CDR1 is MGHRA, CDR2 YSYEKL. This CDR3 region has 16 residues. The CDR3: CASSSAGTPNTGELFF. CDR3 nucleotide sequence: TGCGCCAGCAGCAGTGCCGGGACTCCTAACACCGGGGAGCTGTTTTTT.

This clone is a singleton in its sample. V gene TRBV6-1 combines with J gene TRBJ1-1; D ambiguous. This CDR3 contains 16 residues. The V end lost 2 bases, the J end lost 0 bases, and 13 bases lay between the germline ends. From germline, CDR1 is MNHNS and CDR2 SASEGT. This CDR3 is CASSEQYPRMNTEAFF. In DNA, the CDR3 is TGTGCCAGCAGTGAACAGTATCCACGCATGAACACTGAAGCTTTCTTT.

This chain connects TRBV19 to TRBJ1-1; no firm D call. This CDR3 spans 12 amino acids. Germline CDR1 is LNHDA and CDR2 is SQIVND (reference sequence). Trimming shortened V by 2 bases and J by 1 base, and 2 bases separated the two germline ends. The CDR3 spells CASSIRNTEAFF. The CDR3 DNA follows: TGTGCCAGTAGTATAAGGAACACTGAAGCTTTCTTT.

The CDR3 DNA follows: TGTGCCAGCAGCTTCTTGGACAGTTCCTACGAGCAGTACTTC. This sequence encodes CASSFLDSSYEQYF. The chain recombines TRBV13 with TRBJ2-7; tentative D call: TRBD1 (6 bases). This CDR3 spans 14 amino acids. Germline loops: CDR1 PRHDT, CDR2 FYEKMQ (reference sequence). V was shortened by 3 bases and J by 1 base, with 10 bases between the two germline ends.

This clone showed up just a few times. The CDR3 sequence is CASSPTGAGNQPQHF. CDR3 DNA: TGTGCCAGTAGCCCGACAGGGGCGGGCAATCAGCCCCAGCATTTT. This rearrangement joins TRBV19 to TRBJ1-5; TRBD1 matches at 8 bases. In germline, CDR1 is LNHDA, CDR2 SQIVND (reference sequence). Trimming removed 6 bases from V and 2 bases from J; junction bases left unmatched: 6. The CDR3 has 15 amino acids.

This rearrangement joins TRBV6-4 to TRBJ1-1; D is uncertain. CDR3 length: 13 residues. The germline V gene encodes CDR1 MRHNA and CDR2 SNTAGT. The V and J ends lost 0 bases and 1 base respectively, with 3 bases between them. CDR3 loop: CASSDSENTEAFF. The CDR3 DNA reads TGTGCCAGCAGTGACTCAGAGAACACTGAAGCTTTCTTT.

Only one count was recorded for this clone. The rearrangement joins TRBV6-1 to TRBJ1-2, with 7 bases that match TRBD1. J gave up 0 bases and V 6 bases, and 4 bases lay outside the gene matches. This CDR3 is built from 14 residues. CDR1 is MNHNS, CDR2 SASEGT, per germline. Here the CDR3 reads CASSPGTANYGYTF. DNA for the CDR3: TGTGCCAGCAGCCCAGGGACAGCTAACTATGGCTACACCTTC.

The gene calls are TRBV9 and TRBJ2-3; possibly TRBD2 for D (5 bases). Trimming removed 2 bases at V and 7 bases at J, with 5 bases between. Per germline, CDR1 SGDLS and CDR2 YYNGEE. This CDR3 has 11 residues. CDR3 DNA: TGTGCCAGCAGCGTCGGGAATACGCAGTATTTT. Its protein product is CASSVGNTQYF.

This chain uses TRBV10-2 with TRBJ1-1; TRBD1 aligns across 8 bases. This CDR3 is built from 13 residues. The junction had 5 bases not matched to a gene; V was cut back by 6 bases and J by 5 bases. CDR1 is WSHSY and CDR2 is SAAADI in the germline V gene. The CDR3 region is CASRIGQGTEAFF. In nucleotides, the CDR3 is TGCGCCAGCAGAATAGGACAGGGTACTGAAGCTTTCTTT.